This T cell receptor beta chain was observed in a study of PD-1 blockade in classical Hodgkin lymphoma. Germline V gene sequence: CDR1 MDHEN, CDR2 SYDVKM. The CDR3 sequence is 16 residues long. V lost 3 bases and J lost 1, with 12 bases in between. Brentuximab vedotin exposure varied among the patients, all of whom had relapsed after autologous stem cell transplantation. Method: immunoSEQ multiplex PCR; TCRdb's copy keeps in-frame clones and lacks some. The sample gives over 80,000 clones, approximately 92% of which show up once; approximately 2.8% is in the top ten. The chain employs TRBV28 and TRBJ1-4; D is perhaps TRBD1 (5 bases). This receptor was obtained from a human donor with classical Hodgkin lymphoma. Source: peripheral blood mononuclear cells (PBMCs), taken at baseline. The CDR3 region has the DNA TGTGCCAGCAGTTTGTTTCGCGGGGGAACTAATGAAAAACTGTTTTTT. The encoded protein is CASSLFRGGTNEKLFF.